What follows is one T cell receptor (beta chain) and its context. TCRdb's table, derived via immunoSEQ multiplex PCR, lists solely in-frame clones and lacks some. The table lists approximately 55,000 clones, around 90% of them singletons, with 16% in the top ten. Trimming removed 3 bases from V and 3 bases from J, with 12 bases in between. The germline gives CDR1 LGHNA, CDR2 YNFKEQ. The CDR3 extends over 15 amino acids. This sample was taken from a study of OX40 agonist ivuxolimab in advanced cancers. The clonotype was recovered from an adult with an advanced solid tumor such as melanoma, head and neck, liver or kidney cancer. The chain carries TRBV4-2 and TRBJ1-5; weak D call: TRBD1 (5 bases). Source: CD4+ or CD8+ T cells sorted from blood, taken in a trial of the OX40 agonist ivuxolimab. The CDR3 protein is CASSHTGTNNQPQHF. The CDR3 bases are TGTGCCAGCAGCCATACCGGGACCAACAATCAGCCCCAGCATTTT.